This T cell receptor beta chain was obtained from a study of immune evolution from preneoplasia to lung adenocarcinoma. Study-wide results and caveats: Later-stage lesions appeared to have more T cells, more diversity, less clonality. Normal lung had the highest top T cell clone frequencies.

This clone has more than one count but fewer than ten. What it binds is unknown. The repertoire was sequenced with immunoSEQ multiplex PCR; TCRdb's copy has only in-frame clones and lacks some. The repertoire includes some 6,500 clones, approximately 80% of them detected once, and less than 3% sits in the top ten. Deletions cut 3 bases from V and 0 bases from J, with 11 bases between. Per germline, CDR1 SEHNR and CDR2 FQNEAQ (reference sequence). The CDR3 runs 15 residues. The chain recombines TRBV7-9 with TRBJ1-1; D not certain. The source material was FFPE lung adenocarcinoma in situ tissue. The receptor comes from a donor of 70 years or more with lung adenocarcinoma. In nucleotides, the CDR3 is TGTGCCAGCAGCTTGGCAGCTCATCTGAACACTGAAGCTTTCTTT. It is translated as CASSLAAHLNTEAFF.